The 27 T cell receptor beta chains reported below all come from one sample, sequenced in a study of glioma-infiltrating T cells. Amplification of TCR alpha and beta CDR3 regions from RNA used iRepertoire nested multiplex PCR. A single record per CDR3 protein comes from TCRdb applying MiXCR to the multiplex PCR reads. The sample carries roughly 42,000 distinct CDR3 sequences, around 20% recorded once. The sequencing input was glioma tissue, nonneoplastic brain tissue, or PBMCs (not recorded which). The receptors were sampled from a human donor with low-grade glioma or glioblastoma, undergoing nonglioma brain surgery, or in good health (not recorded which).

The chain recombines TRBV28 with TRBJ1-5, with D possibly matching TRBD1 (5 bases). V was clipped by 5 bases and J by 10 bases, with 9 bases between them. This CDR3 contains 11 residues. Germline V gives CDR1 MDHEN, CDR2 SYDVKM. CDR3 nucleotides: TGTGCCAGCAGTATACAGGCCCCCCAGCATTTT. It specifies CASSIQAPQHF.

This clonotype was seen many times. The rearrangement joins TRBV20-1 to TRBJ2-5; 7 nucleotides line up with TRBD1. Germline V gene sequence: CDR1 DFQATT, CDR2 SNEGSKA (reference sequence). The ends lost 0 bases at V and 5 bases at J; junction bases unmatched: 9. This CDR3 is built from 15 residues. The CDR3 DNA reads TGCAGTGCTAGAGATTCGAACAGGGGCGGTGAGACCCAGTACTTC. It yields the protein CSARDSNRGGETQYF.

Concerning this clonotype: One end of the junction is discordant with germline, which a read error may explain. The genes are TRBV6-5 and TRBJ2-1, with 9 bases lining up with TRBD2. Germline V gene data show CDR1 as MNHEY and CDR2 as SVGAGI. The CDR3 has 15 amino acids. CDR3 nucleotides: TGTGCCGGCAGAGGATCGGGACTAGCCTACAATGAGGAGTTCTTC. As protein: CAGRGSGLAYNEEFF.

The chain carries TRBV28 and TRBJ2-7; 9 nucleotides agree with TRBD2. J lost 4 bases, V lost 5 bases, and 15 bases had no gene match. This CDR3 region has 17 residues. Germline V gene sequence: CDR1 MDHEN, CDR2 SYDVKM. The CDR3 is CASSLSLLAGGGYEQYF. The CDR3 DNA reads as TGTGCCAGCAGTCTCTCCTTACTAGCGGGCGGGGGTTACGAGCAGTACTTC.

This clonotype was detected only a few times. The CDR3 reads CASSTGTSGENTDTQYF. DNA of the CDR3: TGTGCCAGCAGCACTGGGACTAGCGGGGAGAACACAGATACGCAGTATTTT. This chain connects TRBV11-1 to TRBJ2-3, with TRBD2 matching over 13 bases. CDR1 and CDR2 from the germline V gene are SGHAT and FQDESV (reference sequence). The CDR3 spans 17 residues. V trimming: 5 bases; J trimming: 2 bases; junction bases outside the gene matches: 7.

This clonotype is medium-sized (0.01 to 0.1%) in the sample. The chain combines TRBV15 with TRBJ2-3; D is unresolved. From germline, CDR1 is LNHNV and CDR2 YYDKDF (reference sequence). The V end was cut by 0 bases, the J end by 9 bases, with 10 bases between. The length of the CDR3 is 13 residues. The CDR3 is CATSREVVDTQYF. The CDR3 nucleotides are TGTGCCACCAGCAGAGAAGTAGTAGACACGCAGTATTTT.

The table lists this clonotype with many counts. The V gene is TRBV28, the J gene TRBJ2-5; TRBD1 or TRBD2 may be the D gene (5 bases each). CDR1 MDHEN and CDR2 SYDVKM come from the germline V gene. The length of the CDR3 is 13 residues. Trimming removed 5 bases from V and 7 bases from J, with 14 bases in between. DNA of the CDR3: TGTGCCAGCAGTCTCGGGACCCTCGGGACCCAGTACTTC. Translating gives CASSLGTLGTQYF.

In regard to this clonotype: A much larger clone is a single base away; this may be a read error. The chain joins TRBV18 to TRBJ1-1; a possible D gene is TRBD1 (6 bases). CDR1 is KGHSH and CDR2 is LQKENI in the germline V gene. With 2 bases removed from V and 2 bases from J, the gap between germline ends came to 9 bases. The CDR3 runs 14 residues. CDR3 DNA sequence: TGTGCCAGCTCACCAAGACAGGCAAACACTGAAGCTTTCTTT. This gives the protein CASSPRQANTEAFF.

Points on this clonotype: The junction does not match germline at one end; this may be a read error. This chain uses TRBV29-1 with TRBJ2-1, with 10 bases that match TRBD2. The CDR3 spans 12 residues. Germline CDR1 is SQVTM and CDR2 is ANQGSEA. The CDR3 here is CTVSHLAGVGFF. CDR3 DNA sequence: TGCACCGTTTCCCACCTAGCGGGGGTTGGGTTCTTC.

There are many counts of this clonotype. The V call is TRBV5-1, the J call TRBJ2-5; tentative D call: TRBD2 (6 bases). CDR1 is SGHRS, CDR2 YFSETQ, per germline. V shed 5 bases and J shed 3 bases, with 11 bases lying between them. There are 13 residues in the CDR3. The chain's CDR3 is CASSVGGKETQYF. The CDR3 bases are TGCGCCAGCAGTGTCGGGGGAAAAGAGACCCAGTACTTC.

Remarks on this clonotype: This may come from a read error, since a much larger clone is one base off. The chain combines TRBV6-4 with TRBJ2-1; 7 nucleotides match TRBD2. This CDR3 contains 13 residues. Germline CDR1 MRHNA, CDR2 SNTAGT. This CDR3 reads CASSVTSVGEQSF. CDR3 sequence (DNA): TGTGCCAGCAGTGTAACTAGCGTAGGGGAGCAGTCCTTC.

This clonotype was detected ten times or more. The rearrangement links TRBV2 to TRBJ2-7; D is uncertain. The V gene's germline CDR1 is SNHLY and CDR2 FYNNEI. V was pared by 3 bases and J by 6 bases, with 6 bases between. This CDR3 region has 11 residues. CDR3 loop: CASSESGEQYF. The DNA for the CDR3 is TGTGCCAGCAGTGAGTCTGGCGAGCAGTACTTC.

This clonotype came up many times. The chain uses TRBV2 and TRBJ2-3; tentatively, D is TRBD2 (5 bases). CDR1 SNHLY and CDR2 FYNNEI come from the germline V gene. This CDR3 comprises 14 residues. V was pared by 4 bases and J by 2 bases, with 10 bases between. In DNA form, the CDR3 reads TGTGCCAGCAGTGGGGTAGCGTACACAGATACGCAGTATTTT. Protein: CASSGVAYTDTQYF.

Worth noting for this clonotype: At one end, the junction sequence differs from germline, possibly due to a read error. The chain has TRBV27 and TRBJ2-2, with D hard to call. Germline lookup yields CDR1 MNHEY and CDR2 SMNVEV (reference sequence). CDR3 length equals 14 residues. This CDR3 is CASRFFEDTGELFF. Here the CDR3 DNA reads TGTGCCAGCCGTTTTTTTGAAGACACCGGGGAGCTGTTTTTT.

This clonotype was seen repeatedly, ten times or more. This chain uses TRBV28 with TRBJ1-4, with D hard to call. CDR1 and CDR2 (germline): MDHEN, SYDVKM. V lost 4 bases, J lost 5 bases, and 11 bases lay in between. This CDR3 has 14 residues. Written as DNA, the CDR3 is TGTGCCAGCAGTTCCCAGGATTGGAATGAAAAACTGTTTTTT. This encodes CASSSQDWNEKLFF.

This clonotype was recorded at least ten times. CDR3 DNA: TGTGCCAGCAGCCCCGGACAGGAATATAGCAATCAGCCCCAGCATTTT. Translating gives CASSPGQEYSNQPQHF. V usage is TRBV12-3 or TRBV12-4 and J usage is TRBJ1-5; 7 bases fit TRBD1. Trimming cost V 6 bases and J 0 bases; bases outside gene matches: 8. This CDR3 is 16 amino acids long.

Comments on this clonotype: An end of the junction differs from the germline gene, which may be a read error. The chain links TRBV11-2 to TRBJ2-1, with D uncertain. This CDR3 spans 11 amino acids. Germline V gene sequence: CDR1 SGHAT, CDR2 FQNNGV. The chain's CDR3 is CASSLGTEQLF. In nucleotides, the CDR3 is TGTGCCAGCAGCTTAGGAACAGAGCAGCTCTTC.

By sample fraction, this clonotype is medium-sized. The DNA of the CDR3 is TGTGCCAGCACGACCTCGGGACAGGAGCAAGGAGCTTTCTTT. Its translation is CASTTSGQEQGAFF. The chain links TRBV6-2 or TRBV6-3 to TRBJ1-1; TRBD1 matches 8 bases. Germline V gene sequence: CDR1 MNHEY, CDR2 SVGEGT. This CDR3 has 14 residues. V was pared by 7 bases and J by 10 bases, with 14 bases of the junction left unmatched.

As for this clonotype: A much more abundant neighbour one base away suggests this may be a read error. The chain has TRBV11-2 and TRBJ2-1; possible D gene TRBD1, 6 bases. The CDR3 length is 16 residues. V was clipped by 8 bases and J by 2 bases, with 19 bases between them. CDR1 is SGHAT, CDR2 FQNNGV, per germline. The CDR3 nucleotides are TGTGCCAGCTTCCTCCCCGAAGACAGGCCCTACAATGAGCAGTTCTTC. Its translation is CASFLPEDRPYNEQFF.

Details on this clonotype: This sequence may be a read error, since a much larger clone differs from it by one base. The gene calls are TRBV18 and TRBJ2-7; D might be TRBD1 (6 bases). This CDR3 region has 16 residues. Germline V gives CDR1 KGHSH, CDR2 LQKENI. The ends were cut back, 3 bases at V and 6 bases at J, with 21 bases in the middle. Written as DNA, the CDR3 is TGTGCCAGCTCACCGGGGCAGTCGATGTCCAGGGGCGAGCAGTACTTC. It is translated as CASSPGQSMSRGEQYF.

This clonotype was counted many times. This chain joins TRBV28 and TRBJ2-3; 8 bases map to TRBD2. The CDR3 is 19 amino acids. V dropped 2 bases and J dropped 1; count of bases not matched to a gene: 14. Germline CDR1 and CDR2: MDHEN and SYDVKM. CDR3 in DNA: TGTGCCAGCAGTTTAGGCCTAGCGGGTAGTCATATGGGCACAGATACGCAGTATTTT. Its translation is CASSLGLAGSHMGTDTQYF.

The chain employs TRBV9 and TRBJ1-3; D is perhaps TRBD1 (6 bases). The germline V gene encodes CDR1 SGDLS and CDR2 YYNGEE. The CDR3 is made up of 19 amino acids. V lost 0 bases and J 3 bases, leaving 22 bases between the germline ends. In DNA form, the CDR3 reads TGTGCCAGCAGCGTAGCGGGGAGACAGGTCGGGGGCGATGGAAACACCATATATTTT. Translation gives CASSVAGRQVGGDGNTIYF.

CDR3 nucleotides: TGTGCCTGGAGCGCAACAGATACGCAGTATTTT. Its translation is CAWSATDTQYF. V gene TRBV30 combines with J gene TRBJ2-3; D is unresolved. Trimming left V 3 bases short and J 3 bases short, with 4 bases between. Germline CDR1 GTSNPN, CDR2 SVGIG (reference sequence). The CDR3 is 11 residues long.

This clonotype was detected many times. Written as DNA, the CDR3 is TGTGCCAGCAGTTTATCAGGGTACGGTCAGCCCCAGCATTTT. Its translation: CASSLSGYGQPQHF. This sequence joins TRBV27 and TRBJ1-5; D is undetermined. The CDR3 contains 14 residues. Trimming shortened V by 0 bases and J by 6 bases, and 9 bases separated the two germline ends. Germline CDR1 and CDR2: MNHEY and SMNVEV (reference sequence).

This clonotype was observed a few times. The CDR3 reads CSVRGGGRYEQYF. CDR3 coding DNA: TGCAGCGTTAGAGGGGGGGGGCGATACGAGCAGTACTTC. J is TRBJ2-7 and V is TRBV29-1, with a possible D match to TRBD2 (7 bases). This CDR3 is built from 13 residues. Trimming took 5 bases from V and 4 from J, leaving 15 bases between them. The V gene's germline CDR1 is SQVTM and CDR2 ANQGSEA.

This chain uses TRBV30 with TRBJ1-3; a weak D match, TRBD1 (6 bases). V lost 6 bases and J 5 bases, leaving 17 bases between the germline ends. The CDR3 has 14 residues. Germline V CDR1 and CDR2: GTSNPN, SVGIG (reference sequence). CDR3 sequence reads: CACPRGDLRNTIYF. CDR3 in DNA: TGTGCCTGCCCCAGGGGTGATCTCAGAAACACCATATATTTT.

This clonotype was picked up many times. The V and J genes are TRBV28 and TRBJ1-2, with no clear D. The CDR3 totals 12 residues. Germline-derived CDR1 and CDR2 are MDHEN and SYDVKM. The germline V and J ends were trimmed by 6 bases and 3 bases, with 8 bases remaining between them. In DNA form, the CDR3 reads TGTGCCAGCAGCTATGGAGACTATGGCTACACCTTC. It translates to CASSYGDYGYTF.